The present TCR beta chain was sequenced within a study of T cell repertoires in cytomegalovirus infection. There are 12 residues in the CDR3. Germline-derived CDR1 and CDR2 are MNHNY and SVGAGI (reference sequence). V lost 11 bases and J 6 bases, leaving 13 bases between the germline ends. Via MiXCR, TCRdb re-called the reads, giving one row per CDR3 protein. The table includes just over 150,000 distinct CDR3 sequences, 20% to 30% detected once. The sequence was obtained from a human donor in good health (CMV status not recorded). Some clones in this sample may be carry-over from other donors' samples. Source material: PBMCs. The rearrangement uses TRBV6-6 and TRBJ2-2; D possibly corresponds to TRBD2 (5 bases). The CDR3 DNA follows: TGTGCCCTACTACTCGGGGCCGGGGAGCTGTTTTTT. It yields the protein CALLLGAGELFF.